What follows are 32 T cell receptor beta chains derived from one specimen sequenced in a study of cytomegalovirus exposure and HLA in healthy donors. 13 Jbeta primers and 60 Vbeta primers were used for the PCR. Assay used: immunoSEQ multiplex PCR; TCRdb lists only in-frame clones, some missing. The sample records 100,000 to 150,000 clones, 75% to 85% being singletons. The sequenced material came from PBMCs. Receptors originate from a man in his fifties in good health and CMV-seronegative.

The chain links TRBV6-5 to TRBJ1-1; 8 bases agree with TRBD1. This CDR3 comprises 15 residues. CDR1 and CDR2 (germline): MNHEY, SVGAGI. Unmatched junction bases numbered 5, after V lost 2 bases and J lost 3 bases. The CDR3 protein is CASSYARQGYTEAFF. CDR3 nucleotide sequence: TGTGCCAGCAGTTACGCGCGACAGGGGTACACTGAAGCTTTCTTT.

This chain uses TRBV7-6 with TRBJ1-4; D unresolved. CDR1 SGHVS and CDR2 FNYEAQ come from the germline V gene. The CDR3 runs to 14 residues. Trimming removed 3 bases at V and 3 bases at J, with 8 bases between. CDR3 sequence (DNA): TGTGCCAGCAGCTTGGGAGTTGCTAATGAAAAACTGTTTTTT. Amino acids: CASSLGVANEKLFF.

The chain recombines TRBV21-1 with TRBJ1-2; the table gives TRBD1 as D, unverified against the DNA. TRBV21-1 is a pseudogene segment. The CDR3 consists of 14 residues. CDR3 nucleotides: TGTGCCAGCAGCAAAGTAAGGGCAGGGTGCGGCTACACCTTC. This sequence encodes CASSKVRAGCGYTF.

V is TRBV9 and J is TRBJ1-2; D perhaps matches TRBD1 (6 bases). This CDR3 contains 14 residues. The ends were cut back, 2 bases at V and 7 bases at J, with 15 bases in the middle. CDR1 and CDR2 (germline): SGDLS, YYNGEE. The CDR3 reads CASSVQQGNGGYTF. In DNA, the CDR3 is TGTGCCAGCAGCGTGCAACAGGGCAACGGTGGCTACACCTTC.

The CDR3 reads CASSFLGTMNTEAFF. DNA of the CDR3: TGCGCCAGCAGTTTCCTAGGGACAATGAACACTGAAGCTTTCTTT. The chain recombines TRBV5-1 with TRBJ1-1; possibly TRBD1 for D (6 bases). V was cut by 5 bases and J by 0 bases, with 14 bases left in between. There are 15 residues in the CDR3. The germline V gene encodes CDR1 SGHRS and CDR2 YFSETQ.

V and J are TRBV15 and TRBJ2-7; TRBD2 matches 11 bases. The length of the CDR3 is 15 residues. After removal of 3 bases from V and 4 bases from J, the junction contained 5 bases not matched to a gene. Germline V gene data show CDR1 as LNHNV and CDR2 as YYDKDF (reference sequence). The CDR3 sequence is CATSSEGLAAYEQYF. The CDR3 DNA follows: TGTGCCACCAGCAGTGAGGGACTAGCGGCTTACGAGCAGTACTTC.

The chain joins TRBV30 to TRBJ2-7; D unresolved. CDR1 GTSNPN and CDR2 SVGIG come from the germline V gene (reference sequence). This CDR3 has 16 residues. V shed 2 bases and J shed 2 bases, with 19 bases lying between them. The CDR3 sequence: CAWSMPRRRAPYEQYF. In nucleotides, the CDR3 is TGTGCCTGGAGTATGCCCCGGAGAAGAGCCCCCTACGAGCAGTACTTC.

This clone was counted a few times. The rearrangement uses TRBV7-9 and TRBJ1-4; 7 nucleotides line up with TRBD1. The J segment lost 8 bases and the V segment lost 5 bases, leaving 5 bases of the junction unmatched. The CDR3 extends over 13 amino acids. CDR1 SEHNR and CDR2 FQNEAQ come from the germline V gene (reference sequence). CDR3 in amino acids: CASSGDSWEKLFF. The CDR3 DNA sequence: TGTGCCAGCAGCGGGGACAGTTGGGAAAAACTGTTTTTT. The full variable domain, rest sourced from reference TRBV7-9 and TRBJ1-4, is DTGVSQNPRHKITKRGQNVTFRCDPISEHNRLYWYRQTLGQGPEFLTYFQNEAQLEKSRLLSDRFSAERPKGSFSTLEIQRTEQGDSAMYLCASSGDSWEKLFFGSGTQLSVL.

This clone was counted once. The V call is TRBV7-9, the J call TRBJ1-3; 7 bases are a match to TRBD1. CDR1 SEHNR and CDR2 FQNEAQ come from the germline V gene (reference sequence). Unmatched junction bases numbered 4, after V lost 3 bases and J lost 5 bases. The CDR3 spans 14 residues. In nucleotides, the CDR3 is TGTGCCAGCAGCTTTTTACAGGGGCGAAACACCATATATTTT. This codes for CASSFLQGRNTIYF.

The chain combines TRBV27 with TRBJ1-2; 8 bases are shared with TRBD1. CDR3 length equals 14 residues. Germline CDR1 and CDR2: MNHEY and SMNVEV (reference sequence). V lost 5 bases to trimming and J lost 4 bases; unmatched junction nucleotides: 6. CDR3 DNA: TGTGCCAGCAGTCCAGGGGGCTCACCCTATGGCTACACCTTC. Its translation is CASSPGGSPYGYTF.

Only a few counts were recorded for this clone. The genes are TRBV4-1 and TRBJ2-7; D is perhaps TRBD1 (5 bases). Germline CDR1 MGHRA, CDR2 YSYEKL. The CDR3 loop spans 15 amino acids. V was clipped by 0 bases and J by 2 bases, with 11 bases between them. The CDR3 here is CASSQDADTTYEQYF. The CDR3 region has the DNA TGCGCCAGCAGCCAAGATGCGGACACAACCTACGAGCAGTACTTC.

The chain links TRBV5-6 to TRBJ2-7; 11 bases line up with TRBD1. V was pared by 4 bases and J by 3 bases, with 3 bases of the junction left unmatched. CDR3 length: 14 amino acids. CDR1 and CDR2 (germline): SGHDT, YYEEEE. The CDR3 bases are TGTGCCAGCAGCGCCGGGACAGGGGGCTACGAGCAGTACTTC. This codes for CASSAGTGGYEQYF. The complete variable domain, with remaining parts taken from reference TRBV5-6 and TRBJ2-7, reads DAGVTQSPTHLIKTRGQQVTLRCSPKSGHDTVSWYQQALGQGPQFIFQYYEEEERQRGNFPDRFSGHQFPNYSSELNVNALLLGDSALYLCASSAGTGGYEQYFGPGTRLTVT.

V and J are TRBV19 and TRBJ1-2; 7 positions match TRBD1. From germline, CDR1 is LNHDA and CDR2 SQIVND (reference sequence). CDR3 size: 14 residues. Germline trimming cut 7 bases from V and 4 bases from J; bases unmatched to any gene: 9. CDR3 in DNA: TGTGCCAGTACGCCCAGGGGGTTAGGCTATGGCTACACCTTC. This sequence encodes CASTPRGLGYGYTF.

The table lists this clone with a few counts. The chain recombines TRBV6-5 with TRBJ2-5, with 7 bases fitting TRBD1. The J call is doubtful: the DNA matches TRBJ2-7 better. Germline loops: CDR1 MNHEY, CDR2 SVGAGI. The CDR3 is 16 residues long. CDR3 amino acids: CASSYSGQVGSYEQYF. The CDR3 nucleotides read TGTGCCAGCAGTTATTCCGGACAGGTGGGGTCCTACGAGCAGTACTTC.

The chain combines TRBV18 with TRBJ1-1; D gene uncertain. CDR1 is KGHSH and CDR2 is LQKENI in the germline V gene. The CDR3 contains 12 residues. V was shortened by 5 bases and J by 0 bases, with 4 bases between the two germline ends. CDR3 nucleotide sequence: TGTGCCAGCTCAGAGGTGAACACTGAAGCTTTCTTT. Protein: CASSEVNTEAFF.

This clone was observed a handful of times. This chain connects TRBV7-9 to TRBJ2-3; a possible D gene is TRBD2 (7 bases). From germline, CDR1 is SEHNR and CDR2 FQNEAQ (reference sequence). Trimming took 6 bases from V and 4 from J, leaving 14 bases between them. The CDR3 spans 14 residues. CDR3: CASSVGGAADTQYF. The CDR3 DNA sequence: TGTGCCAGCAGTGTAGGGGGGGCCGCAGATACGCAGTATTTT.

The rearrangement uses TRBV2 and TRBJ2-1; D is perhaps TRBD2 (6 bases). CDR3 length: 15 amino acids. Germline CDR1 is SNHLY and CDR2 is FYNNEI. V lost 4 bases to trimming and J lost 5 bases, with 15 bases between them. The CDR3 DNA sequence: TGTGCCAGCAGTGGAGTCGGCGGGGAAGACAATGAGCAGTTCTTC. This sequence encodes CASSGVGGEDNEQFF.

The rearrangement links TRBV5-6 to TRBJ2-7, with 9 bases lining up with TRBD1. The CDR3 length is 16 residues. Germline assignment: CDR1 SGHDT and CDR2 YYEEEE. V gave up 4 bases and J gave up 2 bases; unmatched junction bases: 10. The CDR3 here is CASSLRTGTGTYEQYF. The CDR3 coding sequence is TGTGCCAGCAGCCTGAGGACCGGGACAGGGACCTACGAGCAGTACTTC.

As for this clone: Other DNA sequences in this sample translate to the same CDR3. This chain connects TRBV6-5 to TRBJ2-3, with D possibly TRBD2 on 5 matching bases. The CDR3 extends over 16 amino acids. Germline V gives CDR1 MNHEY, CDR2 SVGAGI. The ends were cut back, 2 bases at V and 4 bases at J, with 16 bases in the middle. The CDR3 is CASSYRRTGWPDTQYF. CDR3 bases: TGTGCCAGCAGTTACCGACGTACGGGGTGGCCAGATACGCAGTATTTT.

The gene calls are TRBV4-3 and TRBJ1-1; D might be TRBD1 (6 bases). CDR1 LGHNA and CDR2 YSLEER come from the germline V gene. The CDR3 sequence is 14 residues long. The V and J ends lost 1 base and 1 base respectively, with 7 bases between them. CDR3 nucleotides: TGCGCCAGCAGCCAAGGACAGGCGAACACTGAAGCTTTCTTT. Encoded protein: CASSQGQANTEAFF.

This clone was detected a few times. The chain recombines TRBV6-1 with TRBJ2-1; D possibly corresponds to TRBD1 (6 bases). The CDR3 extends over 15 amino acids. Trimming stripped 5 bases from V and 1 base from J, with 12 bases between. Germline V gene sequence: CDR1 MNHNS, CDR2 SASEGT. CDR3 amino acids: CASSMGDTSYNEQFF. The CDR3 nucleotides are TGTGCCAGCAGTATGGGGGACACGTCCTACAATGAGCAGTTCTTC.

The CDR3 DNA follows: TGTGCCAGCGGACCTGGGGGGGATGGCTACACCTTC. Its protein product is CASGPGGDGYTF. The rearrangement uses TRBV7-9 and TRBJ1-2; possible D gene TRBD1, 5 bases. V was pared by 8 bases and J by 6 bases, with 13 bases between. The CDR3 covers 12 residues. Looked up from germline, CDR1 is SEHNR and CDR2 is FQNEAQ (reference sequence).

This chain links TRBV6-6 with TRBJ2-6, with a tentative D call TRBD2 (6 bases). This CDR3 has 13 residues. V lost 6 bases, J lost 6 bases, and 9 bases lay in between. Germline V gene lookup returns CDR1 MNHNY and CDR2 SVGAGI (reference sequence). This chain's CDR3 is CASSREEANVLTF. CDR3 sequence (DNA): TGTGCCAGCAGCAGGGAGGAGGCCAACGTCCTGACTTTC.

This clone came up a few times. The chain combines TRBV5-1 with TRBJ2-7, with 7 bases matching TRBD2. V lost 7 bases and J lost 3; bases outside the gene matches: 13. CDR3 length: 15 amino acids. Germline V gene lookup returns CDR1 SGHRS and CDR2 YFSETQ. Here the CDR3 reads CASRFGGGGIYEQYF. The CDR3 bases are TGCGCCAGCCGTTTTGGCGGGGGAGGGATCTACGAGCAGTACTTC. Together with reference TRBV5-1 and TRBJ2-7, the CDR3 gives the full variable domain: KAGVTQTPRYLIKTRGQQVTLSCSPISGHRSVSWYQQTPGQGLQFLFEYFSETQRNKGNFPGRFSGRQFSNSRSEMNVSTLELGDSALYLCASRFGGGGIYEQYFGPGTRLTVT.

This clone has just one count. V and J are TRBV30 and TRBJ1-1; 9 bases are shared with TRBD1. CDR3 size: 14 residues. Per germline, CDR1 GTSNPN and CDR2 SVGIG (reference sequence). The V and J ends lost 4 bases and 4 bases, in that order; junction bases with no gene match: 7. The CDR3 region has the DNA TGTGCCTGGAATCTGGGACAGGGAAGCACTGAAGCTTTCTTT. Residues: CAWNLGQGSTEAFF. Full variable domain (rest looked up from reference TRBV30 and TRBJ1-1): SQTIHQWPATLVQPVGSPLSLECTVEGTSNPNLYWYRQAAGRGLQLLFYSVGIGQISSEVPQNLSASRPQDRQFILSSKKLLLSDSGFYLCAWNLGQGSTEAFFGQGTRLTVV.

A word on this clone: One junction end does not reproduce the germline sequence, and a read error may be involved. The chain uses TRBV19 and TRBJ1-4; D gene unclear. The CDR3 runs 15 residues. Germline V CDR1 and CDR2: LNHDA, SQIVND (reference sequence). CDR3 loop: CASNVEPATHEKLFF. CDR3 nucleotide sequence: TGTGCCAGTAATGTAGAGCCCGCAACTCATGAAAAACTGTTTTTT.

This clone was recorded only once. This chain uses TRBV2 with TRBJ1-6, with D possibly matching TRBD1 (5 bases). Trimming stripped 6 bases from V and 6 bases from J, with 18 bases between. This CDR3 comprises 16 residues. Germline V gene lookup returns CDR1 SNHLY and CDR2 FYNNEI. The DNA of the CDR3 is TGTGCCAGCAGGGAGGGGAGACCTGCGGGTAATTCACCCCTCCACTTT. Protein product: CASREGRPAGNSPLHF.

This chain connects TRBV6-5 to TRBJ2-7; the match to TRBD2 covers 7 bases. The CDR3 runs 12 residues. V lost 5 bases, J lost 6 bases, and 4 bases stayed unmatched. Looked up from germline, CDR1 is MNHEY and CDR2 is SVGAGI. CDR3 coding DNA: TGTGCCAGCAGTCGAGGGGAGGGCGAGCAGTACTTC. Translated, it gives CASSRGEGEQYF.

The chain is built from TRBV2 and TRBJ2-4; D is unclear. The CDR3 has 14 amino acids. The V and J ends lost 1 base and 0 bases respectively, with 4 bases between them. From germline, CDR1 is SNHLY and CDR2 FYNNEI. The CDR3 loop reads CASSEGRAKNIQYF. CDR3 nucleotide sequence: TGTGCCAGCAGTGAAGGCAGAGCCAAAAACATTCAGTACTTC.

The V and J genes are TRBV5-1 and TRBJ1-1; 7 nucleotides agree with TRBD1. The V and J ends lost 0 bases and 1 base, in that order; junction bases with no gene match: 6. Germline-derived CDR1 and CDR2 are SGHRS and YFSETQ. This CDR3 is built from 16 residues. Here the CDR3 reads CASSLVGHRGNTEAFF. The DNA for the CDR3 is TGCGCCAGCAGCTTGGTCGGGCACAGGGGGAACACTGAAGCTTTCTTT.

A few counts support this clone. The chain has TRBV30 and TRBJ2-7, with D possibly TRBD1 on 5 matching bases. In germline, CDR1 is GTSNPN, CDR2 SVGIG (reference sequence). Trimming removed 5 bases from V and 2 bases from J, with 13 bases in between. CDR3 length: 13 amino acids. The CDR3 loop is CAWQQDRPYEQYF. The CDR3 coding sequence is TGTGCCTGGCAACAAGACAGACCCTACGAGCAGTACTTC.

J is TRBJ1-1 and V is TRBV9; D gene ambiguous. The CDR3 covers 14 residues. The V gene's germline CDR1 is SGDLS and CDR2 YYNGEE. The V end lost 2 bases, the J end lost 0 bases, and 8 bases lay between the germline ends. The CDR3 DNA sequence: TGTGCCAGCAGCGTCCACAGTTTGAACACTGAAGCTTTCTTT. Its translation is CASSVHSLNTEAFF.